These 5 T cell receptor beta chains came from one sample sequenced in a study of T cells expressing NK-cell markers. TCRdb reanalyzed the 5' RACE reads, giving one entry per CDR3 protein sequence and no DNA. This sample's clone table lists 90,000 to 130,000 distinct CDR3 sequences. The material sequenced was blood T cells: a sorted CD56 or NKG2C T cell subset, CD4+ or CD8+ T cells, or bulk PBMC T cells (not recorded which). These receptor sequences come from a woman aged 18 to 75 in good health.

The chain employs TRBV12-3 or TRBV12-4 and TRBJ2-3; TCRdb's D gene call, TRBD2, goes unchecked for lack of DNA. This CDR3 contains 14 residues. The CDR3: CASSSGDDTDTQYF.

J is TRBJ2-2 and V is TRBV2; TCRdb picks TRBD1, but there is no DNA to check that call. The CDR3 runs to 15 residues. Germline V lookup: CDR1 SNHLY, CDR2 FYNNEI. The chain's CDR3 is CASSDGTVATGELFF.

This sequence joins TRBV19 and TRBJ2-5. Germline assignment: CDR1 LNHDA and CDR2 SQIVND (reference sequence). The CDR3 consists of 15 residues. This CDR3 reads CASSISGFGVDPQYF.

The chain has TRBV28 and TRBJ2-3; TCRdb selects TRBD2, and the lack of DNA leaves this call unchecked. In germline, CDR1 is MDHEN, CDR2 SYDVKM. The CDR3 totals 16 residues. CDR3 in amino acids: CASSLGEGFGTDTQYF.

This chain uses TRBV20-1 with TRBJ2-7; TCRdb's D call of TRBD2 is untestable without DNA. CDR3 length: 13 amino acids. Germline CDR1 and CDR2: DFQATT and SNEGSKA (reference sequence). The CDR3 spells CSARKVGGYEQYF.